This TCR beta chain was sequenced for a study of blood T cell repertoires in COVID-19. As for the study in general: In each case, the material was cDNA or gDNA derived from T cells, B-cell-depleted T cells, or PBMCs.

Some clones are missing from TCRdb's copy, which holds only in-frame ones; the method was immunoSEQ multiplex PCR. The profile shows 200,000 to 250,000 clones, 83% of them singletons. The ends lost 0 bases at V and 7 bases at J; junction bases unmatched: 5. This CDR3 comprises 15 residues. Germline V gene lookup returns CDR1 MDHEN and CDR2 SYDVKM. Participants had their cohort set by participant-reported clinical history. Within the 2 weeks before study entry, each person in the exposed group met a COVID-19 case. This TCR derives from a woman aged 50 to 60 who had been exposed to COVID-19. V and J are TRBV28 and TRBJ2-1, with 8 bases that match TRBD2. Sequenced material: PBMCs or T cells enriched from blood (not recorded which). The CDR3 region has the DNA TGTGCCAGCAGTTTATGGATTTCGGGGGGGAATGAGCAGTTCTTC. Amino acids: CASSLWISGGNEQFF. The full variable domain, in which reference TRBV28 and TRBJ2-1 provide the parts outside the CDR3, is DVKVTQSSRYLVKRTGEKVFLECVQDMDHENMFWYRQDPGLGLRLIYFSYDVKMKEKGDIPEGYSVSREKKERFSLILESASTNQTSMYLCASSLWISGGNEQFFGPGTRLTVL.